This T cell receptor beta chain was obtained from a study of blood T cell repertoires in COVID-19. Study-level background: The origin of the acute and convalescent COVID-19 samples was the United States, Italy and Spain. PBMCs, B-cell-depleted T cells, or T cells were the source of the cDNA or gDNA that made up the material.

CDR1 MGHRA and CDR2 YSYEKL come from the germline V gene. V was pared by 7 bases and J by 2 bases, with 24 bases between. This CDR3 contains 18 residues. Original methodology: Reference gene primer amplification gave estimated nucleated cell counts. Profiled with immunoSEQ multiplex PCR; TCRdb holds only in-frame clones, not every one. V, J and clone size are taken as reported in that table, and D and trimming were inferred from the DNA itself. This sample yields over 85,000 clones, of which over 70% are seen a single time; about 24% belongs to the top ten. This clone occurred a few times. The TCR was taken from a man in his 70s with acute or convalescent COVID-19. The sample was peripheral blood. The genes are TRBV4-1 and TRBJ1-3; possibly TRBD1 for D (6 bases). The CDR3 here is CASKRFQGFSNTGNTIYF. The CDR3 nucleotides read TGCGCCAGCAAAAGATTCCAGGGGTTTTCGAACACTGGAAACACCATATATTTT.